This TCR beta chain was identified during a study of spatial heterogeneity in lung cancer. This CDR3 has 13 amino acids. V lost 4 bases, J lost 0 bases, and 0 bases stayed unmatched. Germline V CDR1 and CDR2: SNHLY, FYNNEI. The table lists this clonotype with many counts. Sample time point: sample taken at primary tumor resection. In each case, whole RNA from tumor, nontumor lung or frozen PBMC was sequenced unsorted. The donor population consisted of about 75 patients with untreated, early-stage non-small cell lung cancer. From the 5' RACE reads, TCRdb called clonotypes with MiXCR, one entry per CDR3 protein. The sample records fewer than 12,000 distinct CDR3 sequences, approximately 8.6% being singletons.

This material consisted of PBMCs, taken at surgery. This sequence joins TRBV2 and TRBJ2-7; TRBD2 agrees at 7 bases. This TCR was sampled from a male donor with early-stage non-small cell lung cancer. CDR3 sequence (DNA): TGTGCCAGCAGTGGGGACTACTCCTACGAGCAGTACTTC. It encodes CASSGDYSYEQYF.